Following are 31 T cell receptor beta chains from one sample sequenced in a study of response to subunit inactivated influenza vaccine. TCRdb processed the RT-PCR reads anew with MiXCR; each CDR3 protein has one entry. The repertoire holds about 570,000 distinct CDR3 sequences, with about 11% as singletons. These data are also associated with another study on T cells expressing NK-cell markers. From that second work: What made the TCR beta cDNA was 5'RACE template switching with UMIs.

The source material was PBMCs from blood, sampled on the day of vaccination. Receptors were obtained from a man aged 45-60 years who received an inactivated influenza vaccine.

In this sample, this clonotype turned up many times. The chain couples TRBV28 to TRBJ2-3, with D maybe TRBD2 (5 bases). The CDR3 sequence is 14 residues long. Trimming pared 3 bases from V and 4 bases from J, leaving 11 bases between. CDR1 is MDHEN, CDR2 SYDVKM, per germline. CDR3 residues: CASSFGGRPDTQYF. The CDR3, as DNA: TGTGCCAGCAGTTTCGGAGGTCGACCAGATACGCAGTATTTT.

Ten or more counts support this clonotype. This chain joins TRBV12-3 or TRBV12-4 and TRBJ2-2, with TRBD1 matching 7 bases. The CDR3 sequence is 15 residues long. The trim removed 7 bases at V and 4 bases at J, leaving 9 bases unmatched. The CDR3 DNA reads TGTGCCAGCACGGCCCGGACAGGCTTCACCGGGGAGCTGTTTTTT. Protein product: CASTARTGFTGELFF.

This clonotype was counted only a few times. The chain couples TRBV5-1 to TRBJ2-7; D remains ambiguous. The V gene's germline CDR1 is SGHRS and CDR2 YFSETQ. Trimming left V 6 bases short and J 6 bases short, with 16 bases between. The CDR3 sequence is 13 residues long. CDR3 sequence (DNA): TGCGCCAGCATCGGTAGGGTAGGCGGCGAGCAGTACTTC. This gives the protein CASIGRVGGEQYF.

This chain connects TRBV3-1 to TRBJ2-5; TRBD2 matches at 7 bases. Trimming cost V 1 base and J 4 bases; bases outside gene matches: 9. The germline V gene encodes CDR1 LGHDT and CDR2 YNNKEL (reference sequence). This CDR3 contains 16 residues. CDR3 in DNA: TGTGCCAGCAGCCAAGGGGCTTCTAGCGGAAGAGAGACCCAGTACTTC. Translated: CASSQGASSGRETQYF.

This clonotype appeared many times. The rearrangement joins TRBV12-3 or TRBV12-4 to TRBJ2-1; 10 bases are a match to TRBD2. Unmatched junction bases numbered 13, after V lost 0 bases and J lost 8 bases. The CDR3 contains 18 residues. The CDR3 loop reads CASSLASSSGGNGDEQFF. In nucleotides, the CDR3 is TGTGCCAGCAGTTTAGCGTCGTCTAGCGGGGGTAACGGAGATGAGCAGTTCTTC.

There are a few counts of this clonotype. CDR3 in DNA: TGCAGTGCTTTAGCGTTCGGGGAGCTGTTTTTT. It translates to CSALAFGELFF. This sequence joins TRBV20-1 and TRBJ2-2; TRBD2 might be the D (5 bases). The CDR3 is made up of 11 amino acids. Trimming took 5 bases from V and 7 from J, leaving 8 bases between them. Per the germline V gene, CDR1 is DFQATT and CDR2 is SNEGSKA (reference sequence).

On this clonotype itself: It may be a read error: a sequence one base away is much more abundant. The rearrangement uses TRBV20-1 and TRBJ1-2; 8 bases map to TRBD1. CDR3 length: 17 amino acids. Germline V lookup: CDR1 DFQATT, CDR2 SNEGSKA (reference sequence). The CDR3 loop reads CCARDDAGGHFNYGYTF. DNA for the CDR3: TGCTGTGCTAGAGATGATGCAGGGGGCCATTTTAACTATGGCTACACCTTC.

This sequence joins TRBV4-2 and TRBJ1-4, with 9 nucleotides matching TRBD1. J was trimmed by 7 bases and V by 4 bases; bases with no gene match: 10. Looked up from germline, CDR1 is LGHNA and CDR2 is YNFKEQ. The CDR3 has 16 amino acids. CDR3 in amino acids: CASSRTFTGGVEKLFF. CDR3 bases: TGTGCCAGCAGCCGAACGTTTACAGGGGGCGTTGAAAAACTGTTTTTT.

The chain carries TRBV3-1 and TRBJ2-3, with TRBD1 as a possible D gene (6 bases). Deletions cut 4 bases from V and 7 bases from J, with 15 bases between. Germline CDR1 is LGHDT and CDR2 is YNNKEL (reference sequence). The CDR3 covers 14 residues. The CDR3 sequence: CASSPYPGTNTQYF. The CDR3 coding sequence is TGTGCCAGCAGCCCCTATCCGGGGACAAATACGCAGTATTTT.

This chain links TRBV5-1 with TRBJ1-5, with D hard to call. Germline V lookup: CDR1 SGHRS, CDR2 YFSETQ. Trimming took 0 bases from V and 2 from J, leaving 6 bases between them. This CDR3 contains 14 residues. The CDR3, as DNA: TGCGCCAGCAGCTTGGACGTGGGCAATCAGCCCCAGCATTTT. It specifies CASSLDVGNQPQHF.

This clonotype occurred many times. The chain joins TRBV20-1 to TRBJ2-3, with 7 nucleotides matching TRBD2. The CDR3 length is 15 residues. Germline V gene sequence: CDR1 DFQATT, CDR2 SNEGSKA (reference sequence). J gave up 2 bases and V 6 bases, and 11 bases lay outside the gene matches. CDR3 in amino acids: CSARRGGGNTDTQYF. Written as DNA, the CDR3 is TGCAGTGCCCGGAGGGGCGGGGGTAACACAGATACGCAGTATTTT.

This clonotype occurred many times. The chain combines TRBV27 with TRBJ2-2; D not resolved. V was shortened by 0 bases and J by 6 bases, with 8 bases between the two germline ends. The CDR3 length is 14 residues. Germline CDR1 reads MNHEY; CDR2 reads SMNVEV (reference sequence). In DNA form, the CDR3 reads TGTGCCAGCAGTTTATCGGGCCTAGCCGGGGAGCTGTTTTTT. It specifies CASSLSGLAGELFF.

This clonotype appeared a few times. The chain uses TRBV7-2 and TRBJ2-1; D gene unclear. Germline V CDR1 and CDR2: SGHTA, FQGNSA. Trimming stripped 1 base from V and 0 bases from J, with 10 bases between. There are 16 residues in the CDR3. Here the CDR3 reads CASSLVAASSYNEQFF. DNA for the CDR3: TGTGCCAGCAGCTTAGTGGCGGCCAGCTCCTACAATGAGCAGTTCTTC.

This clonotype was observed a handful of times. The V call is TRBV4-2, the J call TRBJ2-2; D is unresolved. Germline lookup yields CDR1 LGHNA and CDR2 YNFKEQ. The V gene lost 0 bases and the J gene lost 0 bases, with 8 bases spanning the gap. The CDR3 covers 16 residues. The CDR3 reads CASSQDPGSNTGELFF. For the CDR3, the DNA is TGTGCCAGCAGCCAAGATCCAGGATCGAACACCGGGGAGCTGTTTTTT.

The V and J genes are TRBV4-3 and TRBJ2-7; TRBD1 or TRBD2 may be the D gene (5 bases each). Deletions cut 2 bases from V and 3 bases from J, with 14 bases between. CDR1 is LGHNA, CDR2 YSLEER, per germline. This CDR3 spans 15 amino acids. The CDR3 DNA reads TGCGCCAGCAGCCAAAAGCTCGGGGCGCACTACGAGCAGTACTTC. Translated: CASSQKLGAHYEQYF.

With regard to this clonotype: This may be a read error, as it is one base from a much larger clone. CDR3 DNA sequence: TGTGCCAGCAGTTGGGGCGAGCGGGAGTACAGTGAGCAGTTCTTC. Encoded protein: CASSWGEREYSEQFF. The rearrangement joins TRBV12-3 or TRBV12-4 to TRBJ2-1; 8 bases match TRBD2. The CDR3 totals 15 residues.

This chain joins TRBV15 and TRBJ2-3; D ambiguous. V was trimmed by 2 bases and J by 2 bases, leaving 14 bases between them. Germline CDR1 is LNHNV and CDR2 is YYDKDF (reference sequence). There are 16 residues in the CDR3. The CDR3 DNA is TGTGCCACCAGCAGACGGATGGTAGCCCCCACAGATACGCAGTATTTT. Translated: CATSRRMVAPTDTQYF.

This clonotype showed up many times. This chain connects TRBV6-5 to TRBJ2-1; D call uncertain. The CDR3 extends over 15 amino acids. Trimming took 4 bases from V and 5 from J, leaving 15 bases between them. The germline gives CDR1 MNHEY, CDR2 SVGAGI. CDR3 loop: CASSSRPALNNEQFF. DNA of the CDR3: TGTGCCAGCAGTTCCCGCCCGGCCCTTAACAATGAGCAGTTCTTC.

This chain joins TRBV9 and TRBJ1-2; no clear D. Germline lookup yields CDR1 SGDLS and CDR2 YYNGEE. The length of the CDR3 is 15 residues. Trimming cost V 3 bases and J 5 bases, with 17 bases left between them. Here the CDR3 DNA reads TGTGCCAGCAGCGCGACCCTATCGGGAGCATATGGCTACACCTTC. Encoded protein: CASSATLSGAYGYTF.

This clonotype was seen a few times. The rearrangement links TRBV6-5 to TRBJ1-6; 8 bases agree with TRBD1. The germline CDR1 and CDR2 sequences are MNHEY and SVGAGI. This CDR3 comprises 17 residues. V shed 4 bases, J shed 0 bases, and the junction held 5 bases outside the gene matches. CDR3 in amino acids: CASSFQGASSYNSPLHF. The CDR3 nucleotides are TGTGCCAGCAGTTTCCAGGGGGCCAGCTCCTATAATTCACCCCTCCACTTT.

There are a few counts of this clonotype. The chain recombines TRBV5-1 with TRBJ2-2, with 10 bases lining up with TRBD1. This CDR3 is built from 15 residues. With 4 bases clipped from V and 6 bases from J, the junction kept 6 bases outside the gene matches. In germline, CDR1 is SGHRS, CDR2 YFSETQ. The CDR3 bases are TGCGCCAGCAGCCCGGGACAGGGGTACGCCGGGGAGCTGTTTTTT. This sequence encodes CASSPGQGYAGELFF.

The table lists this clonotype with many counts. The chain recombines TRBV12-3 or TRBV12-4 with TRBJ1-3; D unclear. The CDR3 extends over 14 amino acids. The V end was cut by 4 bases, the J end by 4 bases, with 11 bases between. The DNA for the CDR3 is TGTGCCAGCAGTTCTCTGGCGCCCGGAAACACCATATATTTT. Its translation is CASSSLAPGNTIYF.

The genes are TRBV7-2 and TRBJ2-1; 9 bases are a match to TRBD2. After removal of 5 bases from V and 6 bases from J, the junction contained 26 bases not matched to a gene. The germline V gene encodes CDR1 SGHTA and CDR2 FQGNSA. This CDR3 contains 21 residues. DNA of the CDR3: TGTGCCAGCAGCAGGCGATTGGCTTTTGGGGTCGGGACTAGCCCCACCAATGAGCAGTTCTTC. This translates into CASSRRLAFGVGTSPTNEQFF.

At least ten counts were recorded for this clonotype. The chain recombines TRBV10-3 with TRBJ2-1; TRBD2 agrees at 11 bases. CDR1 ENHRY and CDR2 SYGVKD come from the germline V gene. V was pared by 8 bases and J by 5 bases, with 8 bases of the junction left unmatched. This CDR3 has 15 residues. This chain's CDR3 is CAIAGLAGNNNEQFF. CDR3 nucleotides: TGTGCCATCGCCGGACTAGCGGGTAATAACAATGAGCAGTTCTTC.

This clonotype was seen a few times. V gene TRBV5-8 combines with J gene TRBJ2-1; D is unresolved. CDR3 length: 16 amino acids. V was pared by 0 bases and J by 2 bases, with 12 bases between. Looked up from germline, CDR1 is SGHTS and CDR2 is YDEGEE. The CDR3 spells CASSLEREPTYNEQFF. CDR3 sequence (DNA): TGTGCCAGCAGCTTGGAGCGCGAGCCTACCTACAATGAGCAGTTCTTC.

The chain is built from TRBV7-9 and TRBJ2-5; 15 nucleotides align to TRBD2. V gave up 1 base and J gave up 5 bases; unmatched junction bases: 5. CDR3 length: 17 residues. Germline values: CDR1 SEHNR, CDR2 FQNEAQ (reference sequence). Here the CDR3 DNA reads TGTGCCAGCAGCTTAGGATCCGGGACTAGCGGGAGGGAGACCCAGTACTTC. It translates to CASSLGSGTSGRETQYF.

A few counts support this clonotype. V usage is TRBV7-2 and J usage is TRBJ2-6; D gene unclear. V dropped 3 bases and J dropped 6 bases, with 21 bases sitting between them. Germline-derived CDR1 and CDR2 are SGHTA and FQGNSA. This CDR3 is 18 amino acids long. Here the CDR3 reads CASSFASSLGIAANVLTF. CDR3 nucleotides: TGTGCCAGCAGCTTCGCCAGCTCTCTCGGAATCGCGGCCAACGTCCTGACTTTC.

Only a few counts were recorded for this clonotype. DNA for the CDR3: TGTGCCAGCAGCTTAAATCGCGGGCTTAGCACAGATACGCAGTATTTT. It translates to CASSLNRGLSTDTQYF. The V call is TRBV7-2, the J call TRBJ2-3, with a possible D match to TRBD2 (5 bases). The germline V and J ends were trimmed by 2 bases and 0 bases, with 12 bases remaining between them. CDR3 size: 16 residues. Germline loops: CDR1 SGHTA, CDR2 FQGNSA.

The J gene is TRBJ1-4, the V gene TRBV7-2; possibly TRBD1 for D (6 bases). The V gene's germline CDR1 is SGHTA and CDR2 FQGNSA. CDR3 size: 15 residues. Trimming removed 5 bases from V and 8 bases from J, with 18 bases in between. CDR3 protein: CASSRNQQGREKLFF. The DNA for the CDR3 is TGTGCCAGCAGCAGAAATCAACAGGGCCGGGAAAAACTGTTTTTT.

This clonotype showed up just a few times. The CDR3 is CVSRLGLPTGELFF. The CDR3 region has the DNA TGTGTTTCGCGGCTAGGATTGCCCACCGGGGAGCTGTTTTTT. The gene calls are TRBV6-2 or TRBV6-3 and TRBJ2-2; no clear D gene. This CDR3 is built from 14 residues. Per germline, CDR1 MNHEY and CDR2 SVGEGT.

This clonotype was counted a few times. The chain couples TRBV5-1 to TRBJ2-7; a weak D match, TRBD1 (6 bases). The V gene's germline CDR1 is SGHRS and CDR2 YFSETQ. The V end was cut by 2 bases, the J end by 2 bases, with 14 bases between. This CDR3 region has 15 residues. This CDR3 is CASSFGQTPAYEQYF. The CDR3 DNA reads TGCGCCAGCAGCTTCGGACAGACTCCAGCCTACGAGCAGTACTTC.